The 18 T cell receptor beta chains presented below share a single source sample, sequenced in a study of blood T cell repertoires in COVID-19. The table came from immunoSEQ multiplex PCR; TCRdb's copy has only in-frame clones and leaves some out. Of about 250,000 clones listed, approximately 88% were seen once; the top ten hold under 8%. The sample consisted of peripheral blood. These receptor sequences come from a woman in her 30s with COVID-19, enrolled during active disease.

The chain joins TRBV29-1 to TRBJ1-1, with D tentatively TRBD1 (5 bases). Trimming left V 3 bases short and J 11 bases short, with 13 bases between. The germline V gene has CDR1 SQVTM and CDR2 ANQGSEA. The CDR3 runs to 11 residues. For the CDR3, the DNA is TGCAGCGTTGACGTCAGGGTTGGTGCTTTCTTT. This encodes CSVDVRVGAFF.

V usage is TRBV11-3 and J usage is TRBJ2-1, with D possibly matching TRBD1 (6 bases). Germline-derived CDR1 and CDR2 are SGHNT and YENEEA. The length of the CDR3 is 14 residues. Between the trimmed V and J ends, which lost 5 bases and 9 bases, there was a span of 17 bases. The CDR3 DNA is TGTGCCAGCAGCCCTACCCAGGGGCGTGGTGAGCAGTTCTTC. Its translation: CASSPTQGRGEQFF.

V and J are TRBV9 and TRBJ2-1, with D unclear. CDR1 and CDR2 (germline): SGDLS, YYNGEE. CDR3 size: 15 residues. V gave up 0 bases and J gave up 0 bases, with 7 bases separating them. The CDR3 reads CASSVGSTSYNEQFF. The CDR3 nucleotides are TGTGCCAGCAGCGTAGGGAGCACCTCCTACAATGAGCAGTTCTTC.

The chain links TRBV2 to TRBJ2-6; D is unresolved. Trimming removed 7 bases at V and 4 bases at J, with 11 bases between. Germline-derived CDR1 and CDR2 are SNHLY and FYNNEI. The CDR3 loop spans 14 amino acids. The CDR3: CASTPLEGANVLTF. For the CDR3, the DNA is TGTGCCAGCACCCCCCTAGAGGGGGCCAACGTCCTGACTTTC.

This clone was seen a single time. The chain employs TRBV11-2 and TRBJ2-2, with no clear D. The CDR3 sequence is 14 residues long. The germline gives CDR1 SGHAT, CDR2 FQNNGV. V gave up 3 bases and J gave up 3 bases, with 8 bases separating them. The CDR3 reads CASSFGPYTGELFF. The CDR3 nucleotides are TGTGCCAGCAGCTTTGGGCCGTACACCGGGGAGCTGTTTTTT.

This chain links TRBV11-2 with TRBJ1-3; possibly TRBD1 for D (6 bases). CDR1 and CDR2 from the germline V gene are SGHAT and FQNNGV. The CDR3 extends over 18 amino acids. The germline V and J ends were trimmed by 3 bases and 0 bases, with 18 bases remaining between them. CDR3 protein: CASSLRAQGLSSGNTIYF. The CDR3 bases are TGTGCCAGCAGCTTGAGGGCGCAGGGGCTTAGCTCTGGAAACACCATATATTTT.

This rearrangement joins TRBV11-2 to TRBJ2-1; D gene unclear. The CDR3 covers 13 residues. The germline CDR1 and CDR2 sequences are SGHAT and FQNNGV. Trimming cost V 1 base and J 6 bases, with 7 bases left between them. The CDR3 spells CASSLVSFNEQFF. Here the CDR3 DNA reads TGTGCCAGCAGCTTAGTCTCGTTCAATGAGCAGTTCTTC.

This clone was counted a single time. The CDR3: CASSAGLSNQPQHF. CDR3 coding DNA: TGTGCCAGCAGCGCGGGGCTTAGCAATCAGCCCCAGCATTTT. V gene TRBV5-6 combines with J gene TRBJ1-5, with a tentative D call TRBD1 (5 bases). V was pared by 4 bases and J by 0 bases, with 8 bases between. Germline V CDR1 and CDR2: SGHDT, YYEEEE. This CDR3 has 14 residues.

In DNA, the CDR3 is TGCGCCAGCAGCCAGATGGACAGGTCAAATGGCTACACCTTC. Amino acid sequence: CASSQMDRSNGYTF. This rearrangement joins TRBV4-3 to TRBJ1-2, with 7 positions matching TRBD1. After removal of 3 bases from V and 6 bases from J, the junction contained 7 bases not matched to a gene. The CDR3 covers 14 residues. Germline CDR1 LGHNA, CDR2 YSLEER.

The rearrangement links TRBV11-3 to TRBJ1-6; TRBD1 might be the D (5 bases). The CDR3 is 16 residues long. The V gene lost 2 bases and the J gene lost 10 bases, with 18 bases spanning the gap. Germline loops: CDR1 SGHNT, CDR2 YENEEA. CDR3: CASSLRHRIVRSPLHF. CDR3 DNA sequence: TGTGCCAGCAGCTTAAGGCACAGGATAGTGAGATCACCCCTCCACTTT.

This clone came up a few times. This chain uses TRBV9 with TRBJ2-7; D unresolved. The CDR3 totals 13 residues. The V gene lost 4 bases and the J gene lost 1 base, with 9 bases spanning the gap. CDR1 and CDR2 from the germline V gene are SGDLS and YYNGEE. The CDR3 sequence is CASSPPRSYEQYF. The CDR3 DNA reads TGTGCCAGCAGCCCCCCGAGGTCCTACGAGCAGTACTTC. Supplemented by reference TRBV9 and TRBJ2-7, the full variable domain reads DSGVTQTPKHLITATGQRVTLRCSPRSGDLSVYWYQQSLDQGLQFLIQYYNGEERAKGNILERFSAQQFPDLHSELNLSSLELGDSALYFCASSPPRSYEQYFGPGTRLTVT.

The genes are TRBV7-6 and TRBJ1-2, with a possible D match to TRBD1 (5 bases). Germline V lookup: CDR1 SGHVS, CDR2 FNYEAQ. CDR3 length equals 17 residues. V lost 4 bases to trimming and J lost 4 bases, with 22 bases between them. The DNA for the CDR3 is TGTGCCAGCAGCTCCACAGCCGCGGGGCAGGGCATCTATGGCTACACCTTC. Translation gives CASSSTAAGQGIYGYTF.

The chain links TRBV18 to TRBJ2-1; D possibly corresponds to TRBD2 (5 bases). Germline CDR1 reads KGHSH; CDR2 reads LQKENI. The CDR3 runs to 16 residues. V was pared by 1 base and J by 7 bases, with 17 bases between. CDR3 DNA: TGTGCCAGCTCACCACGGGGTTCGGGGTTATTGAATGAGCAGTTCTTC. It translates to CASSPRGSGLLNEQFF.

The rearrangement joins TRBV7-9 to TRBJ1-1; tentatively, D is TRBD1 (6 bases). V was shortened by 3 bases and J by 3 bases, with 11 bases between the two germline ends. Per the germline V gene, CDR1 is SEHNR and CDR2 is FQNEAQ (reference sequence). There are 14 residues in the CDR3. CDR3 sequence reads: CASSFQGKDTEAFF. CDR3 sequence (DNA): TGTGCCAGCAGCTTCCAGGGGAAGGACACTGAAGCTTTCTTT. The full variable domain, rest sourced from reference TRBV7-9 and TRBJ1-1, is DTGVSQNPRHKITKRGQNVTFRCDPISEHNRLYWYRQTLGQGPEFLTYFQNEAQLEKSRLLSDRFSAERPKGSFSTLEIQRTEQGDSAMYLCASSFQGKDTEAFFGQGTRLTVV.

The chain has TRBV18 and TRBJ2-7, with 9 bases fitting TRBD2. V trimming: 2 bases; J trimming: 5 bases; junction bases outside the gene matches: 16. In germline, CDR1 is KGHSH, CDR2 LQKENI. This CDR3 comprises 18 residues. The CDR3 is CASSPIGDSGSPIHEQYV. The CDR3 nucleotides read TGTGCCAGCTCACCAATTGGGGATAGCGGGAGCCCCATCCACGAGCAGTACGTC.

This clone has a handful of counts. V and J are TRBV5-1 and TRBJ2-7, with 7 bases that match TRBD1. Germline assignment: CDR1 SGHRS and CDR2 YFSETQ. CDR3 size: 15 residues. J lost 3 bases, V lost 3 bases, and 9 bases had no gene match. CDR3 protein: CASSSTGQQNYEQYF. The CDR3, as DNA: TGCGCCAGCAGCTCGACGGGACAGCAAAACTACGAGCAGTACTTC. Based on the CDR3 plus reference TRBV5-1 and TRBJ2-7, the full variable domain is KAGVTQTPRYLIKTRGQQVTLSCSPISGHRSVSWYQQTPGQGLQFLFEYFSETQRNKGNFPGRFSGRQFSNSRSEMNVSTLELGDSALYLCASSSTGQQNYEQYFGPGTRLTVT.

The chain couples TRBV11-2 to TRBJ2-5; the match to TRBD2 covers 13 bases. The trim removed 5 bases at V and 4 bases at J, leaving 10 bases unmatched. The CDR3 has 17 amino acids. Germline values: CDR1 SGHAT, CDR2 FQNNGV. The chain's CDR3 is CASSQYFRTSGGETQYF. Written as DNA, the CDR3 is TGTGCCAGCAGCCAATACTTCCGGACTAGCGGGGGAGAGACCCAGTACTTC.

This clone has more than one count but fewer than ten. The chain couples TRBV24-1 to TRBJ1-2; 7 bases fit TRBD1. The germline V gene encodes CDR1 KGHDR and CDR2 SFDVKD. CDR3 length: 13 residues. Trimming took 3 bases from V and 6 from J; bases not matched to a gene: 3. The CDR3 nucleotides read TGTGCCACCAGTGATGAACAGGGGAATGGCTACACCTTC. This sequence encodes CATSDEQGNGYTF.